Described below is a single T cell receptor beta chain sequence and its context. The data were taken from a study of human T cells and chemical hapten exposure. The time point: patch test 2, 6 weeks after DPC sensitization. Treatment reported: therapeutic diphenylcyclopropenone sensitization with weekly scalp DPC. V trimming: 4 bases; J trimming: 5 bases; junction bases outside the gene matches: 12. CDR1 is MNHEY, CDR2 SVGEGT, per germline. CDR3 length equals 17 residues. One entry per CDR3 protein, called by TCRdb with MiXCR from the RACE reads. The table shows 330,000 or so distinct CDR3 sequences, with over 6% occurring only once.

Sequencing used whole blood, obtained in connection with sensitization to the hapten diphenylcyclopropenone (DPC). The sequence was obtained from a woman aged 18-29 years with alopecia areata. Some clones in this sample may be carry-over from other donors' samples. The chain uses TRBV6-2 or TRBV6-3 and TRBJ1-5, with 9 bases that match TRBD1. CDR3 sequence (DNA): TGTGCCAGCAGTTTGACCCCGAAGGACAGGGGAGATCAGCCCCAGCATTTT. It is translated as CASSLTPKDRGDQPQHF.